A single sample gave rise to the 23 T cell receptor beta chains below, sequenced in a study of CD8 T cells in ankylosing spondylitis. TCRdb recomputed calls from the 5' RACE reads with MiXCR, one row per CDR3 protein. The sample comprises about 130,000 distinct CDR3 sequences, 7% to 10% of which are singletons, and about 3.6% rests with the top ten. The sequencing input was blood, either unsorted or a sorted T cell fraction (not recorded which). The source is a male donor with ankylosing spondylitis or in good health (not recorded which).

The chain uses TRBV20-1 and TRBJ2-1; the match to TRBD2 covers 14 bases. Germline V gives CDR1 DFQATT, CDR2 SNEGSKA (reference sequence). V lost 0 bases, J lost 7 bases, and 17 bases stayed unmatched. The CDR3 is 20 residues long. The CDR3 DNA reads TGCAGTGCTAGAGACCCCTCGACTAGCGGGAGGGCCTCATCGATGAATGAGCAGTTCTTC. Amino acid sequence: CSARDPSTSGRASSMNEQFF.

This clonotype was seen more than once but under ten times. The chain joins TRBV5-1 to TRBJ1-1, with D unresolved. Trimming removed 1 base from V and 3 bases from J, with 10 bases in between. CDR1 is SGHRS and CDR2 is YFSETQ in the germline V gene. The length of the CDR3 is 14 residues. CDR3 loop: CASSLSRGDTEAFF. The CDR3 DNA is TGCGCCAGCAGCTTGAGCCGGGGAGACACTGAAGCTTTCTTT.

This clonotype was picked up many times. The V and J genes are TRBV7-2 and TRBJ2-1; D perhaps matches TRBD2 (6 bases). The CDR3 is made up of 16 amino acids. V was pared by 2 bases and J by 1 base, with 12 bases between. The germline V gene encodes CDR1 SGHTA and CDR2 FQGNSA. The CDR3 is CASSLFPAGSYNEQFF. The CDR3 DNA reads TGTGCCAGCAGCTTATTTCCAGCGGGTTCCTACAATGAGCAGTTCTTC.

This clonotype was recorded many times. This chain connects TRBV7-8 to TRBJ2-6; D uncertain. Germline loops: CDR1 SGHVS, CDR2 FQNEAQ. V lost 8 bases, J lost 4 bases, and 6 bases lay in between. This CDR3 contains 12 residues. CDR3 sequence reads: CASSPGANVLTF. The DNA for the CDR3 is TGTGCCAGCTCCCCCGGGGCCAACGTCCTGACTTTC. Supplemented by reference TRBV7-8 and TRBJ2-6, the full variable domain reads GAGVSQSPRYKVAKRGQDVALRCDPISGHVSLFWYQQALGQGPEFLTYFQNEAQLDKSGLPSDRFFAERPEGSVSTLKIQRTQQEDSAVYLCASSPGANVLTFGAGSRLTVL.

Only a few counts were recorded for this clonotype. The chain is built from TRBV15 and TRBJ1-2, with a possible D match to TRBD1 (6 bases). V was shortened by 9 bases and J by 4 bases, with 15 bases between the two germline ends. The CDR3 runs to 13 residues. Germline V gives CDR1 LNHNV, CDR2 YYDKDF (reference sequence). CDR3 protein: CATGTRGIYGYTF. The CDR3, as DNA: TGTGCCACTGGGACAAGAGGGATCTATGGCTACACCTTC.

In this sample, this clonotype turned up many times. The chain has TRBV20-1 and TRBJ2-5; D remains unclear. Trimming pared 1 base from V and 2 bases from J, leaving 11 bases between. This CDR3 is built from 14 residues. Germline V gives CDR1 DFQATT, CDR2 SNEGSKA (reference sequence). The CDR3 spells CSARVNGPQETQYF. The CDR3 DNA is TGCAGTGCTAGAGTGAACGGTCCGCAAGAGACCCAGTACTTC.

This clonotype showed up many times. This chain joins TRBV20-1 and TRBJ2-7; the match to TRBD2 covers 13 bases. Per the germline V gene, CDR1 is DFQATT and CDR2 is SNEGSKA (reference sequence). The CDR3 is made up of 17 amino acids. The V gene end was trimmed by 3 bases and the J gene end by 2 bases; junction bases not matched to a gene: 10. In DNA form, the CDR3 reads TGCAGTGCTAGCGCACCGGGACTAGCGGGGATAACCTACGAGCAGTACTTC. Encoded protein: CSASAPGLAGITYEQYF.

This clonotype has just a few counts. In DNA, the CDR3 is TGTGCCAGCAGTCTTCGCGGGCGGTCTCAAGAGACCCAGTACTTC. It encodes CASSLRGRSQETQYF. The V call is TRBV28, the J call TRBJ2-5; D may be TRBD2 (5 bases). The CDR3 is 15 residues long. Trimming shortened V by 5 bases and J by 2 bases, and 15 bases separated the two germline ends. Germline V gives CDR1 MDHEN, CDR2 SYDVKM.

In this sample, this clonotype turned up a few times. The chain carries TRBV7-2 and TRBJ2-7, with 12 nucleotides matching TRBD2. This CDR3 contains 17 residues. After removal of 2 bases from V and 7 bases from J, the junction contained 12 bases not matched to a gene. The germline V gene encodes CDR1 SGHTA and CDR2 FQGNSA. The CDR3 is CASSLMSSGRALGEQYF. DNA of the CDR3: TGTGCCAGCAGCTTAATGTCTAGCGGGAGGGCCCTGGGTGAGCAGTACTTC. Drawing the rest from reference TRBV7-2 and TRBJ2-7, the complete variable domain is GAGVSQSPSNKVTEKGKDVELRCDPISGHTALYWYRQSLGQGLEFLIYFQGNSAPDKSGLPSDRFSAERTGGSVSTLTIQRTQQEDSAVYLCASSLMSSGRALGEQYFGPGTRLTVT.

This clonotype was seen at least ten times. The CDR3 loop is CASSSTGQGRYNEQFF. As DNA, the CDR3 is TGTGCCAGCAGCTCTACGGGACAGGGGAGGTACAATGAGCAGTTCTTC. This rearrangement joins TRBV7-2 to TRBJ2-1, with TRBD1 matching over 10 bases. The CDR3 contains 16 residues. After removal of 4 bases from V and 4 bases from J, the junction contained 7 bases not matched to a gene. The germline V gene has CDR1 SGHTA and CDR2 FQGNSA.

A few counts support this clonotype. The V call is TRBV11-2, the J call TRBJ2-2, with TRBD2 matching 7 bases. This CDR3 has 17 residues. Trimming removed 4 bases from V and 5 bases from J; junction bases left unmatched: 13. Germline assignment: CDR1 SGHAT and CDR2 FQNNGV. The CDR3 coding sequence is TGTGCCAGCAGCTACGGGAATCTGCTAGCGGCTACCGGGGAGCTGTTTTTT. Translation gives CASSYGNLLAATGELFF.

This clonotype has ten or more counts. V is TRBV20-1 and J is TRBJ1-3; D gene uncertain. Per the germline V gene, CDR1 is DFQATT and CDR2 is SNEGSKA (reference sequence). Deletions cut 3 bases from V and 0 bases from J, with 9 bases between. The CDR3 has 14 residues. The CDR3 spells CSASLGNSGNTIYF. CDR3 nucleotides: TGCAGTGCTAGCCTCGGGAACTCTGGAAACACCATATATTTT.

This clonotype was seen only a few times. The chain recombines TRBV6-1 with TRBJ1-2, with 11 positions matching TRBD1. Germline CDR1 reads MNHNS; CDR2 reads SASEGT. The CDR3 spans 14 residues. V lost 6 bases, J lost 7 bases, and 7 bases stayed unmatched. CDR3 sequence (DNA): TGTGCCAGCAGAGGCCCCGGACAGGGGGCTGGCTACACCTTC. As protein: CASRGPGQGAGYTF.

The rearrangement uses TRBV18 and TRBJ2-7, with 8 bases aligning to TRBD1. Trimming cost V 5 bases and J 4 bases; bases outside gene matches: 7. Germline CDR1 and CDR2: KGHSH and LQKENI. This CDR3 spans 14 amino acids. CDR3 sequence: CASSSGGSGYEQYF. The CDR3, as DNA: TGTGCCAGCTCATCAGGGGGCTCGGGATACGAGCAGTACTTC.

The table lists this clonotype with many counts. The chain employs TRBV6-2 or TRBV6-3 and TRBJ2-1; tentative D call: TRBD2 (6 bases). CDR3 size: 20 residues. The V end was cut by 0 bases, the J end by 4 bases, with 25 bases between. CDR1 and CDR2 (germline): MNHEY, SVGEGT. DNA for the CDR3: TGTGCCAGCAGTTACTCCATCCCGCTGAAGATAAGCGGGCTTTACAATGAGCAGTTCTTC. Translating it yields CASSYSIPLKISGLYNEQFF.

This clonotype was detected many times. The V gene is TRBV7-9, the J gene TRBJ1-2; 7 bases line up with TRBD1. The CDR3 covers 11 residues. The germline V gene has CDR1 SEHNR and CDR2 FQNEAQ (reference sequence). The ends lost 8 bases at V and 7 bases at J; junction bases unmatched: 4. CDR3 DNA sequence: TGTGCCAGCCCAGGGGGAGCTGGCTACACCTTC. Translation: CASPGGAGYTF.

This clonotype was recorded at least ten times. The J gene is TRBJ2-7, the V gene TRBV29-1; D not resolved. The V gene lost 3 bases and the J gene lost 7 bases, with 16 bases spanning the gap. The CDR3 is 13 amino acids. The germline CDR1 and CDR2 sequences are SQVTM and ANQGSEA. The CDR3 sequence: CSVDSAAAGEQYF. The CDR3 DNA reads TGCAGCGTTGACTCGGCGGCTGCTGGTGAGCAGTACTTC.

This clonotype was seen at least ten times. V and J are TRBV20-1 and TRBJ2-5; D gene uncertain. V shed 1 base and J shed 4 bases, with 10 bases lying between them. Germline V gives CDR1 DFQATT, CDR2 SNEGSKA (reference sequence). The CDR3 has 13 residues. CDR3 amino acids: CSARVDGRETQYF. CDR3 sequence (DNA): TGCAGTGCTAGAGTTGACGGACGAGAGACCCAGTACTTC.

The table lists this clonotype with many counts. This sequence joins TRBV24-1 and TRBJ2-5; TRBD2 aligns across 7 bases. Germline lookup yields CDR1 KGHDR and CDR2 SFDVKD. The V gene end was trimmed by 4 bases and the J gene end by 2 bases; junction bases not matched to a gene: 6. The CDR3 is made up of 15 amino acids. The CDR3 bases are TGTGCCACCAGTGAGGGAGGAGCGGGGCAAGAGACCCAGTACTTC. Protein product: CATSEGGAGQETQYF.

The table lists this clonotype with many counts. This sequence joins TRBV29-1 and TRBJ2-5; 10 nucleotides agree with TRBD1. The V gene's germline CDR1 is SQVTM and CDR2 ANQGSEA. CDR3 size: 14 residues. With V trimmed by 4 bases and J by 7 bases, 9 bases remained unmatched. CDR3 residues: CSVVRDRGYRTQYF. The CDR3 DNA reads as TGCAGCGTTGTCCGGGACAGGGGTTACCGGACCCAGTACTTC.

This chain uses TRBV18 with TRBJ2-5; 13 nucleotides agree with TRBD2. J was trimmed by 2 bases and V by 6 bases; bases with no gene match: 0. The germline CDR1 and CDR2 sequences are KGHSH and LQKENI. The CDR3 runs to 14 residues. The CDR3: CASSGLAGQETQYF. CDR3 sequence (DNA): TGTGCCAGCTCGGGACTAGCGGGGCAAGAGACCCAGTACTTC.

The rearrangement uses TRBV7-3 and TRBJ2-1; 10 nucleotides align to TRBD1. Germline lookup yields CDR1 SGHTA and CDR2 FQGTGA. The length of the CDR3 is 14 residues. Trimming removed 4 bases from V and 9 bases from J; junction bases left unmatched: 6. The CDR3 protein is CASSSRQGAGEQFF. The CDR3 DNA reads as TGTGCCAGCAGCTCCCGACAGGGGGCGGGTGAGCAGTTCTTC.

This clonotype was seen repeatedly, ten times or more. V and J are TRBV29-1 and TRBJ2-3; 8 bases agree with TRBD2. Germline assignment: CDR1 SQVTM and CDR2 ANQGSEA. The junction had 6 bases not matched to a gene; V was cut back by 5 bases and J by 5 bases. This CDR3 contains 13 residues. CDR3 region: CSVSGRVGDTQYF. As DNA, the CDR3 is TGCAGCGTTTCCGGGAGGGTGGGAGATACGCAGTATTTT.